These T cell receptor beta chains were read from a single sample in a study of blood T cell repertoires in COVID-19. Generated by immunoSEQ multiplex PCR, the TCRdb table keeps only in-frame clones and is missing some. Of more than 150,000 clones listed, approximately 81% are singletons. Sequences were obtained from PBMCs or T cells enriched from blood (not recorded which). All receptors derive from a woman aged 45-59 years who had recovered from COVID-19. Both conserved end residues are part of each CDR3. Each record gives: clone size, D gene, V gene, J gene, CDR3 protein, CDR3 DNA. D genes are given only for firm matches. A row's size may be missing; if present it is once, few, many or a size class.

NA	NA	TRBV7-3	TRBJ1-1	CASSLWVMDTTEAFF	TGTGCCAGCAGCTTATGGGTTATGGACACCACTGAAGCTTTCTTT
NA	TRBD1	TRBV18	TRBJ1-6	CASSPPGQNNSPLHF	TGTGCCAGCTCACCACCGGGACAGAATAATTCACCCCTCCACTTT
NA	NA	TRBV6-2/TRBV6-3	TRBJ2-7	CASSYSLRGRYEQYF	TGTGCCAGCAGTTACTCACTCCGCGGCCGCTACGAGCAGTACTTC
few	NA	TRBV20-1	TRBJ1-1	CSAREGLEAFF	TGCAGTGCTAGAGAGGGGCTTGAAGCTTTCTTT
NA	NA	TRBV7-9	TRBJ1-1	CASSFQGAEAFF	TGTGCCAGCAGCTTCCAGGGTGCTGAAGCTTTCTTT
many	NA	TRBV14	TRBJ2-6	CASSQDSRGGGPGANVLTF	TGTGCCAGCAGCCAAGATAGTAGAGGAGGGGGCCCTGGGGCCAACGTCCTGACTTTC
NA	TRBD2	TRBV7-2	TRBJ2-1	CASSLGGRGQFF	TGTGCCAGCAGCTTAGGGGGGAGGGGGCAGTTCTTC
NA	NA	TRBV21-1	TRBJ2-1	CASRNVEDSYNEQFF	TGTGCCAGCCGAAACGTCGAGGACAGCTACAATGAGCAGTTCTTC
NA	NA	TRBV7-9	TRBJ1-1	CASSPFGTDRLEAFF	TGTGCCAGCAGCCCCTTCGGTACCGACAGGCTTGAAGCTTTCTTT
NA	NA	TRBV7-9	TRBJ1-2	CASSLEPGYGYTF	TGTGCCAGCAGCTTGGAGCCCGGCTATGGCTACACCTTC
few	TRBD1	TRBV19	TRBJ2-2	CASSTTTGGTGELFF	TGTGCCAGTAGTACGACGACAGGGGGAACCGGGGAGCTGTTTTTT
NA	NA	TRBV10-3	TRBJ2-7	CAISETDNYEQYF	TGTGCCATCAGTGAGACTGACAACTACGAGCAGTACTTC
NA	TRBD2	TRBV28	TRBJ2-3	CASSSASGRAGTDTQYF	TGTGCCAGCAGTTCAGCTAGCGGGAGGGCCGGGACAGATACGCAGTATTTT
NA	NA	TRBV18	TRBJ2-7	CASLRDNSYEQYF	TGTGCCAGCCTAAGGGACAATTCCTACGAGCAGTACTTC
NA	NA	TRBV28	TRBJ1-5	CASRRRGSDQPQHF	TGTGCCAGCAGACGAAGGGGGAGCGATCAGCCCCAGCATTTT
NA	NA	TRBV27	TRBJ2-3	CASSLVRSTDTQYF	TGTGCCAGCAGTTTGGTACGGAGCACAGATACGCAGTATTTT
NA	NA	TRBV18	TRBJ2-1	CASSPFSRSSYNEQFF	TGTGCCAGCTCACCATTTTCGAGGAGCTCCTACAATGAGCAGTTCTTC
NA	NA	TRBV29-1	TRBJ1-1	CSANRGGTEAFF	TGCAGCGCCAATCGGGGGGGCACTGAAGCTTTCTTT
NA	NA	TRBV4-3	TRBJ2-2	CASSQVQGGRTGELFF	TGCGCCAGCAGCCAAGTTCAGGGGGGAAGAACCGGGGAGCTGTTTTTT
NA	NA	TRBV28	TRBJ1-1	CASSLSPDLNTEAFF	TGTGCCAGCAGTTTAAGTCCGGACTTGAACACTGAAGCTTTCTTT
NA	NA	TRBV28	TRBJ2-7	CASSFTDSYYEQYF	TGTGCCAGCAGTTTCACCGACAGTTACTACGAGCAGTACTTC
NA	NA	TRBV19	TRBJ2-6	CASRTPRGNSGANVLTF	TGTGCCAGTCGTACGCCACGGGGTAACTCTGGGGCCAACGTCCTGACTTTC
NA	TRBD2	TRBV28	TRBJ2-2	CASSFLAGNTGELFF	TGTGCCAGCAGTTTTCTAGCGGGAAACACCGGGGAGCTGTTTTTT
few	NA	TRBV6-6	TRBJ2-7	CASTLGGTDEQYF	TGTGCCAGCACCCTTGGAGGGACAGACGAGCAGTACTTC
NA	NA	TRBV9	TRBJ1-6	CASSVGRGNLYNSPLHF	TGTGCCAGCAGCGTAGGACGGGGAAATCTCTATAATTCACCCCTCCACTTT
few	TRBD2	TRBV5-1	TRBJ2-3	CASSSGLAEGYDTQYF	TGCGCCAGCAGCTCGGGACTAGCCGAGGGTTACGATACGCAGTATTTT
once	NA	TRBV18	TRBJ2-2	CASSPYTANTGELFF	TGTGCCAGCTCACCGTACACCGCGAACACCGGGGAGCTGTTTTTT
NA	NA	TRBV2	TRBJ1-5	CASSGGSGGAPYQPQHF	TGTGCCAGCAGTGGGGGGTCGGGGGGAGCGCCCTATCAGCCCCAGCATTTT
NA	TRBD1	TRBV5-1	TRBJ1-6	CASSSGTGNSPLHF	TGCGCCAGCAGTTCCGGGACAGGGAATTCACCCCTCCACTTT
NA	TRBD2	TRBV2	TRBJ2-7	CASRVSGGPSSYEQYF	TGTGCCAGCAGGGTTAGCGGGGGGCCCAGCTCCTACGAGCAGTACTTC
NA	TRBD1	TRBV7-6	TRBJ2-7	CASSLAPGQIYEQYF	TGTGCCAGCAGCTTAGCCCCGGGACAGATTTACGAGCAGTACTTC
few	TRBD1	TRBV6-5	TRBJ1-5	CASRTSTGIQPQHF	TGTGCCAGCAGAACCTCGACAGGGATTCAGCCCCAGCATTTT
NA	TRBD2	TRBV18	TRBJ2-5	CASSPQGLAGETQYF	TGTGCCAGCTCACCACAGGGACTAGCCGGAGAGACCCAGTACTTC
NA	NA	TRBV28	TRBJ1-3	CASSVTGFGNTIYF	TGTGCCAGCAGCGTCACAGGATTCGGAAACACCATATATTTT
NA	NA	TRBV27	TRBJ1-4	CASRFTGLYNEKLFF	TGTGCCAGCAGATTCACGGGACTGTATAATGAAAAACTGTTTTTT